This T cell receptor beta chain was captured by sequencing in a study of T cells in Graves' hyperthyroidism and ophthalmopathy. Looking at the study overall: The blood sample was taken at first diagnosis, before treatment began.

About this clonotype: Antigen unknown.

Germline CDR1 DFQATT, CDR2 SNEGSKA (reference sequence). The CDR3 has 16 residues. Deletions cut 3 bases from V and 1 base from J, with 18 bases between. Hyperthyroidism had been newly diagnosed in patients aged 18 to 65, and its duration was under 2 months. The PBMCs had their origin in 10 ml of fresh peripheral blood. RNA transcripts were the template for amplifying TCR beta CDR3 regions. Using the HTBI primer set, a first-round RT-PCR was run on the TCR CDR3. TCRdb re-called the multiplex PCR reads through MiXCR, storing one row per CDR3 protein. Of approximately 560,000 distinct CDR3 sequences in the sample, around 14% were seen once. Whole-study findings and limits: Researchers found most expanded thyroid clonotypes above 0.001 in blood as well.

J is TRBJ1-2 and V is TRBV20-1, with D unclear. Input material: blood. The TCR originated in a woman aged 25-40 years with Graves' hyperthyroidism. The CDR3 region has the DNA TGCAGTGCTAGGGGAGATTTTCGAGGCCTTAACTATGGCTACACCTTC. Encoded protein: CSARGDFRGLNYGYTF.